This T cell receptor beta chain was recovered during a study of shared clonotypes between healthy human individuals. Study-level results: Owing to a small donor count, the genetic and exposure-history diversity represented was limited. Memory subsets generally showed smaller estimated richness than naive subsets did.

Assay used: immunoSEQ multiplex PCR; TCRdb lists only in-frame clones, some missing. This table has more than 2,000,000 clones, more than 80% appearing once. The CDR3 covers 16 residues. J was trimmed by 3 bases and V by 4 bases; bases with no gene match: 7. Germline values: CDR1 MNHEY, CDR2 SVGAGI. Comments on this clone: Its matching antigen is unknown.

This clonotype was sampled from a man aged 18 to 29 in good health. Some clones in this sample may be carry-over from other donors' samples. The chain links TRBV6-5 to TRBJ1-5, with 9 bases aligning to TRBD1. The specimen sequenced was naive CD4+ T cells from PBMCs. Subset: CD45RA+ positively selected. The CDR3 spells CASSSYGTGFNQPQHF. Here the CDR3 DNA reads TGTGCCAGCAGTTCCTATGGGACAGGGTTCAATCAGCCCCAGCATTTT.